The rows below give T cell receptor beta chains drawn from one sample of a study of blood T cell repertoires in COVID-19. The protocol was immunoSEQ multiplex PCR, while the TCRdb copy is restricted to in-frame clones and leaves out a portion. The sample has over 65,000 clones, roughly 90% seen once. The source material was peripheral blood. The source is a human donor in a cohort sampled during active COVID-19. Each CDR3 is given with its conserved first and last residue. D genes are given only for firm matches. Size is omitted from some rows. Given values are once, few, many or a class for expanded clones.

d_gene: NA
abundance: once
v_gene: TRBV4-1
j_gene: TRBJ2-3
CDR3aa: CASSQEGTVDTQYF
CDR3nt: TGCGCCAGCAGCCAAGAAGGGACTGTCGATACGCAGTATTTT

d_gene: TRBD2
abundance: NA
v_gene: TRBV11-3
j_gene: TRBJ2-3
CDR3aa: CASSLRGGSTDTQYF
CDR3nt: TGTGCCAGCAGCTTACGGGGGGGGAGCACAGATACGCAGTATTTT

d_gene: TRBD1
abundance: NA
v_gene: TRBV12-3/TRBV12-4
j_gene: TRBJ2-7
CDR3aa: CASRTGGSYEQYF
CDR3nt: TGTGCCAGCAGAACAGGGGGCTCCTACGAGCAGTACTTC

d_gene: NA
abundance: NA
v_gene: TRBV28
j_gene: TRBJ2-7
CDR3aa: CASLQATYEQYF
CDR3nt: TGTGCCAGCCTACAGGCGACCTACGAGCAGTACTTC

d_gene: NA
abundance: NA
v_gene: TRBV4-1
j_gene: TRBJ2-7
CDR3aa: CASTYTGQPSQEQYF
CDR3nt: TGCGCCAGCACCTATACCGGACAGCCATCCCAGGAGCAGTACTTC

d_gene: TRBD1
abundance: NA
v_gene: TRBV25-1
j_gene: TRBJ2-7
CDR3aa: CASSFGQGRGYEQYF
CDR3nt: TGTGCCAGCAGCTTTGGACAGGGACGGGGGTACGAGCAGTACTTC

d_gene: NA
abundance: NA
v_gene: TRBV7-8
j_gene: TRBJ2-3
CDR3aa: CASSPRAGDTQYF
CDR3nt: TGTGCCAGCAGCCCACGCGCCGGAGATACGCAGTATTTT

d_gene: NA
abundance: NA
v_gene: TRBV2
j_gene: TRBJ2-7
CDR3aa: CASRSGAREQYF
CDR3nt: TGTGCCAGCCGGAGTGGGGCGCGGGAGCAGTACTTC

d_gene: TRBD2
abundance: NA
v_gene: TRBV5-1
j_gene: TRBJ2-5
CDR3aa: CASSLTGGQETQYF
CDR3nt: TGCGCCAGCAGCTTAACCGGGGGGCAAGAGACCCAGTACTTC

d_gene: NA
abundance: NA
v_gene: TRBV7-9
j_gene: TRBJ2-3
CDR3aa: CASSLESSPDTQYF
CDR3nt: TGTGCCAGCAGCTTAGAGAGTAGTCCAGATACGCAGTATTTT

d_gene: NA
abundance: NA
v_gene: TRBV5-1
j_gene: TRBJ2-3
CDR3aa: CASSFGEDTQYF
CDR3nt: TGCGCCAGCAGCTTTGGAGAAGATACGCAGTATTTT

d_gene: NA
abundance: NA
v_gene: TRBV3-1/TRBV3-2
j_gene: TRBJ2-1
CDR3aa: CASSRITLSYNEQFF
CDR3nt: TGTGCCAGCAGCCGCATTACTCTCTCCTACAATGAGCAGTTCTTC

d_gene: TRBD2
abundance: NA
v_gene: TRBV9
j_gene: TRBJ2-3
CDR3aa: CASSVAGGPTDTQYF
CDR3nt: TGTGCCAGCAGCGTAGCGGGGGGGCCCACAGATACGCAGTATTTT

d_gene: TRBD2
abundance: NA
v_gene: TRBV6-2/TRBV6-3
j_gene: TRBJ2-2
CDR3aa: CASSYYAGGGTGELFF
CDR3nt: TGTGCCAGCAGTTACTACGCGGGGGGGGGCACCGGGGAGCTGTTTTTT

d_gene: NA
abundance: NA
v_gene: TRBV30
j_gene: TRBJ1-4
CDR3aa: CAWSPRTNEKLFF
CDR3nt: TGTGCCTGGAGCCCTAGGACTAATGAAAAACTGTTTTTT

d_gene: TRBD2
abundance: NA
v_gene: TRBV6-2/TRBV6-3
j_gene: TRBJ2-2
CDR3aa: CASSSGGLAGFEDTGELFF
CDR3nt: TGTGCCAGCAGTTCCGGAGGACTAGCGGGGTTTGAGGACACCGGGGAGCTGTTTTTT